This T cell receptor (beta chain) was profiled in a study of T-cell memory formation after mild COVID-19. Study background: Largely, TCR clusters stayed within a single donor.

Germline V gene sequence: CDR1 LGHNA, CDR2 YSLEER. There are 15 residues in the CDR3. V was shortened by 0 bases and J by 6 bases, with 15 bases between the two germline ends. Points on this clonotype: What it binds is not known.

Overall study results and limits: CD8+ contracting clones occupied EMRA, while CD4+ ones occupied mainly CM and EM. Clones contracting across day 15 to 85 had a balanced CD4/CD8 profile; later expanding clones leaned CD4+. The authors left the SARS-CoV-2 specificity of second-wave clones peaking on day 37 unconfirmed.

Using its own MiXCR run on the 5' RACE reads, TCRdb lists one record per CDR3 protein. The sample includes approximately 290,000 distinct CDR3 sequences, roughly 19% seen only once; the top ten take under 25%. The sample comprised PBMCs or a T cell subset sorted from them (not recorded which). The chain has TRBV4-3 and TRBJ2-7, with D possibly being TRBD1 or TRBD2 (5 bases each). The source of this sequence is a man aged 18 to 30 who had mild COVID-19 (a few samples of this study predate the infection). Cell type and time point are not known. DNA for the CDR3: TGCGCCAGCAGCCAAGACCACAGGCTGGGAGCCGAGCAGTACTTC. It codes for CASSQDHRLGAEQYF.